This TCR beta chain was observed in a study of blood T cell repertoires in COVID-19. Overall study context: Acute and convalescent COVID-19 specimens originated in the United States, Italy and Spain. Nucleic acid was either cDNA or gDNA, and it came from T cells, B-cell-depleted T cells, or PBMCs.

TCRdb keeps only in-frame clones here, not all; method: immunoSEQ multiplex PCR. The sample yields approximately 31,000 clones, roughly 85% seen once. A single count supports this clone. V gave up 6 bases and J gave up 4 bases, with 7 bases separating them. Germline CDR1 is MNHEY and CDR2 is SVGAGI. CDR3 length equals 11 residues. The genes are TRBV6-5 and TRBJ2-7, with D possibly matching TRBD1 (6 bases). Sequencing input: peripheral blood. This sequence originates from a man older than 75 with active COVID-19. The DNA for the CDR3 is TGTGCCAGCAGAGGACAGTACGAGCAGTACTTC. Translated: CASRGQYEQYF.